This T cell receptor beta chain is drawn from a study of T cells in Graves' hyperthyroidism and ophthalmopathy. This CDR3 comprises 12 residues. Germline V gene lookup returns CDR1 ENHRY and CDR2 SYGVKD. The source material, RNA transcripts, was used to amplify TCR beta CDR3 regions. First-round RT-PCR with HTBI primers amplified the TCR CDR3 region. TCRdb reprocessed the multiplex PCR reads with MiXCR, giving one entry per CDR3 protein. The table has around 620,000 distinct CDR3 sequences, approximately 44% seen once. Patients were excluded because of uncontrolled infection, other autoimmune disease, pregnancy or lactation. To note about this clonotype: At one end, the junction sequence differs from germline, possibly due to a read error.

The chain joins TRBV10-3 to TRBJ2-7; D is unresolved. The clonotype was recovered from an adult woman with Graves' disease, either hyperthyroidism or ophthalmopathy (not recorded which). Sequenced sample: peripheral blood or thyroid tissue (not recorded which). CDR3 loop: CAISESTLEQYF. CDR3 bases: TGTGCCATCAGCGAGTCCACCCTCGAGCAGTACTTC.